This T cell receptor beta chain was found in a study of blood T cell repertoires in COVID-19. Using immunoSEQ multiplex PCR, the repertoire was profiled, and TCRdb retains in-frame clones only, with some absent. The repertoire has more than 200,000 clones, 85% to 95% of them found once; the top ten carry approximately 2%. The germline gives CDR1 LGHDT, CDR2 YNNKEL (reference sequence). The V and J ends lost 7 bases and 5 bases, in that order; junction bases with no gene match: 6. The CDR3 sequence is 14 residues long. This chain uses TRBV3-1 (or the pseudogene TRBV3-2) with TRBJ2-1; 9 nucleotides align to TRBD2. The clonotype originates from a woman aged 18-29 years who had recovered from COVID-19. Sequences were obtained from PBMCs or T cells enriched from blood (not recorded which). CDR3 sequence reads: CASTSLAGDNEQFF. The CDR3 coding sequence is TGTGCCAGCACCAGCTTAGCGGGAGACAATGAGCAGTTCTTC.